These 29 T cell receptor beta chains were sequenced from one sample in a study of Ad26.COV2.S vaccination and SARS-CoV-2 variants. Sequencing was performed with immunoSEQ multiplex PCR; in TCRdb, only in-frame clones are kept and a portion is missing. Counted here are a few hundred thousand clones, 83% occurring once; the ten biggest clones make up about 8%. Treatment defined: around 19 received Ad26.COV2.S at low or high dose, single or two shots; 5 received placebo; per-sample allocation not given. The study sampled participants on day 63 after the first vaccine or placebo injection. The source material was peripheral blood, sampled in a trial of Ad26.COV2.S vaccine versus placebo. These receptors came from a person between 18 and 65 years old who received the Ad26.COV2.S COVID-19 vaccine or a placebo.

V gene TRBV4-3 combines with J gene TRBJ2-7; D is perhaps TRBD2 (5 bases). CDR1 and CDR2 from the germline V gene are LGHNA and YSLEER. The V and J ends lost 4 bases and 3 bases respectively, with 16 bases between them. The CDR3 consists of 15 residues. DNA for the CDR3: TGCGCCAGCAGCCGTTTCTTGGACGGGGACTACGAGCAGTACTTC. Its protein product is CASSRFLDGDYEQYF.

The chain combines TRBV27 with TRBJ2-3; tentatively, D is TRBD2 (6 bases). The V end lost 0 bases, the J end lost 4 bases, and 11 bases lay between the germline ends. Germline assignment: CDR1 MNHEY and CDR2 SMNVEV (reference sequence). The CDR3 runs to 15 residues. Written as DNA, the CDR3 is TGTGCCAGCAGTTTATCGGGTCTAGCGTCAGATACGCAGTATTTT. It codes for CASSLSGLASDTQYF.

The J gene is TRBJ2-3, the V gene TRBV30; 13 bases align to TRBD2. The germline gives CDR1 GTSNPN, CDR2 SVGIG (reference sequence). CDR3 length: 15 amino acids. The V and J ends lost 4 bases and 4 bases, in that order; junction bases with no gene match: 5. CDR3 coding DNA: TGTGCCTGGAAGGAGGGACTAGCGGGATCAGATACGCAGTATTTT. It yields the protein CAWKEGLAGSDTQYF.

This clone was observed once. The chain recombines TRBV4-3 with TRBJ1-6, with D tentatively TRBD1 (5 bases). This CDR3 contains 14 residues. The germline CDR1 and CDR2 sequences are LGHNA and YSLEER. Trimming took 2 bases from V and 11 from J, leaving 13 bases between them. Written as DNA, the CDR3 is TGCGCCAGCAGCCAAAATCGAGGGGTTGCACCCCTCCACTTT. It yields the protein CASSQNRGVAPLHF.

V usage is TRBV11-3 and J usage is TRBJ1-1, with 8 bases aligning to TRBD1. Trimming cost V 3 bases and J 4 bases; bases outside gene matches: 7. Germline values: CDR1 SGHNT, CDR2 YENEEA. The length of the CDR3 is 15 residues. The CDR3 DNA is TGTGCCAGCAGCTTGGTCCAGGGGGCAGGCACTGAAGCTTTCTTT. The encoded protein is CASSLVQGAGTEAFF. Based on the CDR3 plus reference TRBV11-3 and TRBJ1-1, the full variable domain is EAGVVQSPRYKIIEKKQPVAFWCNPISGHNTLYWYLQNLGQGPELLIRYENEEAVDDSQLPKDRFSAERLKGVDSTLKIQPAELGDSAVYLCASSLVQGAGTEAFFGQGTRLTVV.

J is TRBJ1-1 and V is TRBV18, with TRBD1 matching over 7 bases. This CDR3 region has 13 residues. Germline CDR1 and CDR2: KGHSH and LQKENI. V shed 4 bases, J shed 2 bases, and the junction held 1 base outside the gene matches. In DNA, the CDR3 is TGTGCCAGCTCACGGGACAGTAACACTGAAGCTTTCTTT. Amino acid sequence: CASSRDSNTEAFF. Combining the CDR3 with reference TRBV18 and TRBJ1-1 gives the whole variable domain NAGVMQNPRHLVRRRGQEARLRCSPMKGHSHVYWYRQLPEEGLKFMVYLQKENIIDESGMPKERFSAEFPKEGPSILRIQQVVRGDSAAYFCASSRDSNTEAFFGQGTRLTVV.

This chain joins TRBV3-1 (or the pseudogene TRBV3-2) and TRBJ1-3, with D hard to call. V dropped 1 base and J dropped 0 bases, with 4 bases sitting between them. The CDR3 totals 14 residues. CDR1 and CDR2 from the germline V gene are LGHDT and YNNKEL (reference sequence). CDR3 sequence (DNA): TGTGCCAGCAGCCAAGGCCTCTCTGGAAACACCATATATTTT. It codes for CASSQGLSGNTIYF.

The chain uses TRBV3-1 (or the pseudogene TRBV3-2) and TRBJ2-2; 8 bases match TRBD2. This CDR3 contains 15 residues. Germline CDR1 reads LGHDT; CDR2 reads YNNKEL (reference sequence). The ends lost 4 bases at V and 6 bases at J; junction bases unmatched: 7. The CDR3 spells CASSLLSGRAGELFF. The CDR3 bases are TGTGCCAGCAGCCTACTATCCGGGAGGGCCGGGGAGCTGTTTTTT.

The chain combines TRBV21-1 with TRBJ1-4; TRBD1, the table's D call, lacks a check against the DNA. TRBV21-1 is assigned pseudogene status. The CDR3 runs to 18 residues. The CDR3: CASSKGNRDRGTNEKLFF. The CDR3 bases are TGTGCCAGCAGCAAAGGGAACAGGGATAGGGGGACTAATGAAAAACTGTTTTTT.

The chain is built from TRBV2 and TRBJ1-5; TRBD1 matches at 8 bases. The CDR3 is made up of 19 amino acids. Trimming at V came to 2 bases and at J to 0 bases, leaving 12 bases not matched to a gene. The V gene's germline CDR1 is SNHLY and CDR2 FYNNEI. CDR3 DNA: TGTGCCAGCAGTGAATTGATCAGGGGGCGACTTGTTAGCAATCAGCCCCAGCATTTT. This gives the protein CASSELIRGRLVSNQPQHF. The complete variable domain, with remaining parts taken from reference TRBV2 and TRBJ1-5, reads EPEVTQTPSHQVTQMGQEVILRCVPISNHLYFYWYRQILGQKVEFLVSFYNNEISEKSEIFDDQFSVERPDGSNFTLKIRSTKLEDSAMYFCASSELIRGRLVSNQPQHFGDGTRLSIL.

The CDR3 is CASSLRGPDLRYEQYF. In nucleotides, the CDR3 is TGTGCCAGCAGCCTAAGGGGGCCAGACCTCCGGTACGAGCAGTACTTC. The J gene is TRBJ2-7, the V gene TRBV5-5, with 7 bases lining up with TRBD1. This CDR3 is built from 16 residues. After removal of 4 bases from V and 4 bases from J, the junction contained 14 bases not matched to a gene. The germline V gene encodes CDR1 SGHKS and CDR2 YYEKEE (reference sequence). Based on the CDR3 plus reference TRBV5-5 and TRBJ2-7, the full variable domain is DAGVTQSPTHLIKTRGQQVTLRCSPISGHKSVSWYQQVLGQGPQFIFQYYEKEERGRGNFPDRFSARQFPNYSSELNVNALLLGDSALYLCASSLRGPDLRYEQYFGPGTRLTVT.

This chain joins TRBV6-2 or TRBV6-3 and TRBJ2-3, with TRBD2 identical over 10 bases. Germline trimming cut 6 bases from V and 4 bases from J; bases unmatched to any gene: 13. The CDR3 contains 17 residues. Germline loops: CDR1 MNHEY, CDR2 SVGEGT. CDR3 sequence: CASSPIPLSGGADTQYF. In nucleotides, the CDR3 is TGTGCCAGCAGCCCAATCCCCCTGAGCGGGGGGGCAGATACGCAGTATTTT.

Only one count was recorded for this clone. The chain combines TRBV4-3 with TRBJ2-7, with TRBD1 identical over 7 bases. Germline V gene sequence: CDR1 LGHNA, CDR2 YSLEER. CDR3 size: 16 residues. V trimming: 0 bases; J trimming: 2 bases; junction bases outside the gene matches: 7. The CDR3 DNA reads as TGCGCCAGCAGCCAAGATTACCGGCAGGGGGCCTACGAGCAGTACTTC. This encodes CASSQDYRQGAYEQYF.

The chain links TRBV7-2 to TRBJ2-7, with TRBD2 identical over 12 bases. Germline V lookup: CDR1 SGHTA, CDR2 FQGNSA. The trim removed 5 bases at V and 4 bases at J, leaving 9 bases unmatched. CDR3 length: 16 amino acids. As DNA, the CDR3 is TGTGCCAGCAGCACCCTAACTAGCGGGGGGCCGTACGAGCAGTACTTC. Its translation is CASSTLTSGGPYEQYF.

The chain recombines TRBV2 with TRBJ2-2; D is ambiguous. The CDR3 runs 14 residues. Germline values: CDR1 SNHLY, CDR2 FYNNEI. The V end lost 0 bases, the J end lost 7 bases, and 9 bases lay between the germline ends. CDR3 sequence reads: CASSEARRDGELFF. The CDR3 DNA reads as TGTGCCAGCAGTGAAGCCAGACGAGACGGGGAGCTGTTTTTT.

This rearrangement joins TRBV30 to TRBJ2-5, with unresolved D. The CDR3 extends over 15 amino acids. The V and J ends lost 0 bases and 3 bases respectively, with 14 bases between them. Germline-derived CDR1 and CDR2 are GTSNPN and SVGIG (reference sequence). CDR3 in DNA: TGTGCCTGGAGTGTATCTGGGCTTTCCAAAGAGACCCAGTACTTC. Protein product: CAWSVSGLSKETQYF.

This chain uses TRBV6-5 with TRBJ2-7, with D unclear. Germline V gene data show CDR1 as MNHEY and CDR2 as SVGAGI. The CDR3 contains 14 residues. V was cut by 6 bases and J by 6 bases, with 18 bases left in between. The CDR3 DNA reads as TGTGCCAGCAGGGACCAGTCGGATGCCCCCGAGCAGTACTTC. This codes for CASRDQSDAPEQYF.

The CDR3 nucleotides read TGTGCCAGTAGTACCGACAGGGGCGATACGCAGTATTTT. It yields the protein CASSTDRGDTQYF. V and J are TRBV19 and TRBJ2-3; 8 bases map to TRBD1. Germline V CDR1 and CDR2: LNHDA, SQIVND (reference sequence). V was pared by 4 bases and J by 6 bases, with 3 bases of the junction left unmatched. The length of the CDR3 is 13 residues.

The chain is built from TRBV18 and TRBJ1-4; no clear D. CDR3 length: 14 residues. The V gene's germline CDR1 is KGHSH and CDR2 LQKENI. The V and J ends lost 4 bases and 5 bases respectively, with 11 bases between them. CDR3 in DNA: TGTGCCAGCTCACTATCGGTGGGGAATGAAAAACTGTTTTTT. Translated: CASSLSVGNEKLFF.

This CDR3 is CAWNMQGLSGYTF. The CDR3 bases are TGTGCCTGGAATATGCAGGGGTTAAGTGGCTACACCTTC. The chain links TRBV30 to TRBJ1-2; D may be TRBD1 (6 bases). CDR1 is GTSNPN and CDR2 is SVGIG in the germline V gene (reference sequence). The CDR3 spans 13 residues. Trimming left V 4 bases short and J 7 bases short, with 16 bases between.

In DNA form, the CDR3 reads TGTGCCAGCAGGAGACAGCCTAACTCCTACGAGCAGTACTTC. Amino acids: CASRRQPNSYEQYF. The chain combines TRBV2 with TRBJ2-7, with a tentative D call TRBD1 (5 bases). The V gene lost 6 bases and the J gene lost 0 bases, with 12 bases spanning the gap. Germline V gene data show CDR1 as SNHLY and CDR2 as FYNNEI. The CDR3 has 14 amino acids. Full variable domain (rest looked up from reference TRBV2 and TRBJ2-7): EPEVTQTPSHQVTQMGQEVILRCVPISNHLYFYWYRQILGQKVEFLVSFYNNEISEKSEIFDDQFSVERPDGSNFTLKIRSTKLEDSAMYFCASRRQPNSYEQYFGPGTRLTVT.

The CDR3: CASSFRDSYGYTF. For the CDR3, the DNA is TGTGCCAGCAGTTTCCGGGACAGCTATGGCTACACCTTC. The chain has TRBV27 and TRBJ1-2; 7 bases match TRBD1. CDR3 length: 13 amino acids. J was trimmed by 4 bases and V by 3 bases; bases with no gene match: 2. Germline lookup yields CDR1 MNHEY and CDR2 SMNVEV (reference sequence).

The J gene is TRBJ1-1, the V gene TRBV2; D remains ambiguous. CDR1 is SNHLY and CDR2 is FYNNEI in the germline V gene. V dropped 2 bases and J dropped 11 bases, with 12 bases sitting between them. The CDR3 covers 12 residues. CDR3 bases: TGTGCCAGCAGTGAAACACTGGGGAGGGCTTTCTTT. Protein product: CASSETLGRAFF.

V gene TRBV18 combines with J gene TRBJ2-5, with TRBD2 matching 8 bases. This CDR3 is 14 amino acids long. J was trimmed by 4 bases and V by 3 bases; bases with no gene match: 4. Germline CDR1 and CDR2: KGHSH and LQKENI. For the CDR3, the DNA is TGTGCCAGCTCACCCCCGGGGGGGGCAGAGACCCAGTACTTC. Amino acid sequence: CASSPPGGAETQYF.

The chain couples TRBV6-5 to TRBJ2-2, with 11 nucleotides matching TRBD2. This CDR3 is built from 14 residues. Germline V CDR1 and CDR2: MNHEY, SVGAGI. The J segment lost 6 bases and the V segment lost 6 bases, leaving 3 bases of the junction unmatched. The CDR3 DNA sequence: TGTGCCAGCAGACCGGGACTAGCGGCCGGGGAGCTGTTTTTT. It encodes CASRPGLAAGELFF.

This clone was seen just once. The rearrangement uses TRBV2 and TRBJ1-1; the D gene is possibly TRBD1 (6 bases). Deletions cut 6 bases from V and 0 bases from J, with 11 bases between. The CDR3 loop spans 14 amino acids. Looked up from germline, CDR1 is SNHLY and CDR2 is FYNNEI. CDR3 region: CASRGGRMNTEAFF. The CDR3 DNA reads as TGTGCCAGCAGGGGGGGCAGGATGAACACTGAAGCTTTCTTT.

The chain links TRBV5-1 to TRBJ2-2; D is undetermined. The CDR3 has 14 amino acids. V lost 2 bases to trimming and J lost 2 bases, with 7 bases between them. CDR1 and CDR2 from the germline V gene are SGHRS and YFSETQ. Here the CDR3 DNA reads TGCGCCAGCAGCTTTGCGGTTAACACCGGGGAGCTGTTTTTT. It specifies CASSFAVNTGELFF. The complete variable domain, with remaining parts taken from reference TRBV5-1 and TRBJ2-2, reads KAGVTQTPRYLIKTRGQQVTLSCSPISGHRSVSWYQQTPGQGLQFLFEYFSETQRNKGNFPGRFSGRQFSNSRSEMNVSTLELGDSALYLCASSFAVNTGELFFGEGSRLTVL.

The rearrangement links TRBV28 to TRBJ2-7; D perhaps matches TRBD2 (8 bases). The CDR3 covers 14 residues. Germline CDR1 reads MDHEN; CDR2 reads SYDVKM. V lost 5 bases and J 7 bases, leaving 18 bases between the germline ends. Here the CDR3 reads CASSPNGRGREQYF. CDR3 in DNA: TGTGCCAGCAGTCCGAACGGGAGGGGGCGAGAGCAGTACTTC.

The chain carries TRBV4-1 and TRBJ2-6; D call uncertain. Per germline, CDR1 MGHRA and CDR2 YSYEKL. This CDR3 comprises 19 residues. V was cut by 0 bases and J by 0 bases, with 15 bases left in between. CDR3 loop: CASSQEPLQLFSGANVLTF. The CDR3 nucleotides read TGCGCCAGCAGCCAAGAGCCACTGCAACTCTTCTCTGGGGCCAACGTCCTGACTTTC.